The rows below give T cell receptor beta chains drawn from one sample of a study of cytomegalovirus exposure and HLA in healthy donors. The assay was immunoSEQ multiplex PCR, and TCRdb's table has in-frame clones only and misses some. The sample contains approximately 59,000 clones, approximately 92% of which appear only once. The specimen sequenced was PBMCs. The receptor set was obtained from a young man in good health and CMV-seropositive. CDR3s include the opening cysteine and the closing phenylalanine or tryptophan. Fields, in order: D gene, clone size, V gene, J gene, CDR3 DNA, CDR3 protein. A D gene is named only where the DNA matches it firmly. The size field is filled for only some rows; it gives once, few, many or a size class.

d_gene: TRBD1
abundance: NA
v_gene: TRBV28
j_gene: TRBJ2-7
CDR3nt: TGTGCCAGCAGCTCAGGACAGGGGTCCTACGAGCAGTACTTC
CDR3aa: CASSSGQGSYEQYF

d_gene: NA
abundance: NA
v_gene: TRBV29-1
j_gene: TRBJ2-1
CDR3nt: TGCAGCGCCGGACAGCTGGATGAGCAGTTCTTC
CDR3aa: CSAGQLDEQFF

d_gene: NA
abundance: NA
v_gene: TRBV21-1
j_gene: TRBJ2-7
CDR3nt: TGTGCCAGCAGCAAGGGACTAGCGGGCGGTTACGAGCAGTACTTC
CDR3aa: CASSKGLAGGYEQYF

d_gene: TRBD2
abundance: NA
v_gene: TRBV7-8
j_gene: TRBJ2-5
CDR3nt: TGTGCCAGCAGCTCAAGCGGGAGTCTGGGACAAGAGACCCAGTACTTC
CDR3aa: CASSSSGSLGQETQYF

d_gene: NA
abundance: NA
v_gene: TRBV15
j_gene: TRBJ1-1
CDR3nt: TGTGCCACCAGCAGGGGGCCGGTGAACACTGAAGCTTTCTTT
CDR3aa: CATSRGPVNTEAFF

d_gene: NA
abundance: NA
v_gene: TRBV30
j_gene: TRBJ2-3
CDR3nt: TGTGCCTGGAGTATAACAGATACGCAGTATTTT
CDR3aa: CAWSITDTQYF

d_gene: NA
abundance: NA
v_gene: TRBV7-9
j_gene: TRBJ1-3
CDR3nt: TGTGCCAGCAGCTTACCGCAGGGCCTCAGCTCTGGAAACACCATATATTTT
CDR3aa: CASSLPQGLSSGNTIYF

d_gene: TRBD1
abundance: NA
v_gene: TRBV28
j_gene: TRBJ2-7
CDR3nt: TGTGCCAGCGAGACAGGGGCCCCGAGGGGGCAGTACTTC
CDR3aa: CASETGAPRGQYF

d_gene: TRBD2
abundance: NA
v_gene: TRBV27
j_gene: TRBJ2-1
CDR3nt: TGTGCCAGCAGTCCGGGACTAGCGGGAGGGCCCAATGAGCAGTTCTTC
CDR3aa: CASSPGLAGGPNEQFF

d_gene: NA
abundance: once
v_gene: TRBV5-4
j_gene: TRBJ1-2
CDR3nt: TGTGCCAGCAGCTCTTCCCCAGGTGAAGGCTACACCTTC
CDR3aa: CASSSSPGEGYTF

d_gene: TRBD2
abundance: NA
v_gene: TRBV2
j_gene: TRBJ2-3
CDR3nt: TGTGCCAGCAATAAACAGCCGGGGGGGGTGGCAGATACGCAGTATTTT
CDR3aa: CASNKQPGGVADTQYF

d_gene: TRBD2
abundance: NA
v_gene: TRBV18
j_gene: TRBJ2-5
CDR3nt: TGTGCCAGCTCACCACCGACTAGCGGAGAGACCCAGTACTTC
CDR3aa: CASSPPTSGETQYF

d_gene: TRBD2
abundance: NA
v_gene: TRBV29-1
j_gene: TRBJ2-7
CDR3nt: TGCAGCGCTCGCACTAGCGGGCAGTCCTACGAGCAGTACTTC
CDR3aa: CSARTSGQSYEQYF

d_gene: NA
abundance: NA
v_gene: TRBV28
j_gene: TRBJ2-7
CDR3nt: TGTGCCAGCAGGGGAGGACCCGAGCAGTACTTC
CDR3aa: CASRGGPEQYF

d_gene: NA
abundance: NA
v_gene: TRBV2
j_gene: TRBJ2-4
CDR3nt: TGTGCCAGCAGACTCCGGGACATCAGTCAGGACATTCAGTACTTC
CDR3aa: CASRLRDISQDIQYF

d_gene: TRBD1
abundance: NA
v_gene: TRBV28
j_gene: TRBJ2-7
CDR3nt: TGTGCCAGCAGGGGACAGGGAGAGTTCGAGCAGTACTTC
CDR3aa: CASRGQGEFEQYF

d_gene: NA
abundance: once
v_gene: TRBV29-1
j_gene: TRBJ1-1
CDR3nt: TGCAGCGCCACGGAGTTGAGGGCAGCTTTCTTT
CDR3aa: CSATELRAAFF

d_gene: TRBD1
abundance: NA
v_gene: TRBV2
j_gene: TRBJ2-7
CDR3nt: TGTGCCAGCATTTCCGGGACAGGGAGATCCGAGCAGTACTTC
CDR3aa: CASISGTGRSEQYF

d_gene: TRBD2
abundance: NA
v_gene: TRBV7-8
j_gene: TRBJ2-1
CDR3nt: TGTGCCAGCAGCGCGCGACTAGCGGGAGTTGGAAATGAGCAGTTCTTC
CDR3aa: CASSARLAGVGNEQFF

d_gene: TRBD1
abundance: NA
v_gene: TRBV19
j_gene: TRBJ1-2
CDR3nt: TGTGCCAGTACGCATATTGGACAGGGGTGGAACTATGGCTACACCTTC
CDR3aa: CASTHIGQGWNYGYTF

d_gene: TRBD1
abundance: NA
v_gene: TRBV6-1
j_gene: TRBJ2-1
CDR3nt: TGTGCCAGCAGTGACGGGACAGGGGCCTACAATGAGCAGTTCTTC
CDR3aa: CASSDGTGAYNEQFF

d_gene: NA
abundance: NA
v_gene: TRBV28
j_gene: TRBJ2-3
CDR3nt: TGTGCCAGCAGTTTAGGCGGGAAGGGCACAGATACGCAGTATTTT
CDR3aa: CASSLGGKGTDTQYF

d_gene: NA
abundance: NA
v_gene: TRBV7-9
j_gene: TRBJ2-5
CDR3nt: TGTGCCAGCAGCTTAAGCGGGCCAGGGAGAGAGACCCAGTACTTC
CDR3aa: CASSLSGPGRETQYF

d_gene: TRBD2
abundance: NA
v_gene: TRBV7-7
j_gene: TRBJ2-7
CDR3nt: TGTGCTAGCAGCTTAACTAGCGGGAACGAGCAGTACTTC
CDR3aa: CASSLTSGNEQYF

d_gene: NA
abundance: NA
v_gene: TRBV6-5
j_gene: TRBJ1-1
CDR3nt: TGTGCCAGCAGGCAAGACAGTACCCAGAACACTGAAGCTTTCTTT
CDR3aa: CASRQDSTQNTEAFF

d_gene: TRBD2
abundance: NA
v_gene: TRBV7-3
j_gene: TRBJ2-7
CDR3nt: TGTGCCAGCAGCCCCGGGAGCGGGAGCTCCTACGAGCAGTACTTC
CDR3aa: CASSPGSGSSYEQYF

d_gene: TRBD2
abundance: NA
v_gene: TRBV19
j_gene: TRBJ2-1
CDR3nt: TGTGCCAGTAGTCAGGGACTAGCGGGTTACAATGAGCAGTTCTTC
CDR3aa: CASSQGLAGYNEQFF

d_gene: TRBD2
abundance: NA
v_gene: TRBV7-3
j_gene: TRBJ2-1
CDR3nt: TGTGCCAGCAGCTTCGGGACTAGCGTCAATGAGCAGTTCTTC
CDR3aa: CASSFGTSVNEQFF

d_gene: NA
abundance: NA
v_gene: TRBV2
j_gene: TRBJ1-5
CDR3nt: TGTGCCAGCAAGTCGGAGGGCTTTCAGCCCCAGCATTTT
CDR3aa: CASKSEGFQPQHF

d_gene: TRBD1
abundance: NA
v_gene: TRBV5-1
j_gene: TRBJ2-7
CDR3nt: TGCGCCAGCAGCTTCTCGGACAGGGATTTCTCCTACGAGCAGTACTTC
CDR3aa: CASSFSDRDFSYEQYF

d_gene: NA
abundance: NA
v_gene: TRBV9
j_gene: TRBJ2-6
CDR3nt: TGTGCCAGCAGCGCAACCACTACGGACTCTGGGGCCAACGTCCTGACTTTC
CDR3aa: CASSATTTDSGANVLTF

d_gene: NA
abundance: NA
v_gene: TRBV5-6
j_gene: TRBJ1-1
CDR3nt: TGTGCCAGCAGCCACGGGACGGGGGGGTACACTGAAGCTTTCTTT
CDR3aa: CASSHGTGGYTEAFF

d_gene: NA
abundance: NA
v_gene: TRBV5-6
j_gene: TRBJ2-5
CDR3nt: TGTGCCAGCAGCCACCGGGACACCGTCCAAGAGACCCAGTACTTC
CDR3aa: CASSHRDTVQETQYF

d_gene: NA
abundance: NA
v_gene: TRBV27
j_gene: TRBJ2-7
CDR3nt: TGTGCCAGCAGTTGGGCCGGACAAGAGGCCCGCGAGCAGTACTTC
CDR3aa: CASSWAGQEAREQYF

d_gene: NA
abundance: NA
v_gene: TRBV7-9
j_gene: TRBJ2-7
CDR3nt: TGTGCCAGCAGCCCTATAAGGTACGACAGTTCGGAAGAGCAGTACTTC
CDR3aa: CASSPIRYDSSEEQYF

d_gene: NA
abundance: NA
v_gene: TRBV29-1
j_gene: TRBJ2-3
CDR3nt: TGCAGCGTTGACTCAGGGCACCGCCTCGAACAGTATTTT
CDR3aa: CSVDSGHRLEQYF

d_gene: NA
abundance: NA
v_gene: TRBV6-5
j_gene: TRBJ2-1
CDR3nt: TGTGCCAGCTCCATCAGGGGGGTGAATGAGCAGTTCTTC
CDR3aa: CASSIRGVNEQFF

d_gene: TRBD1
abundance: once
v_gene: TRBV28
j_gene: TRBJ1-2
CDR3nt: TGTGCCAGCAGTTTGAGGGGGCGGAACTATGGCTACACCTTC
CDR3aa: CASSLRGRNYGYTF

d_gene: TRBD2
abundance: NA
v_gene: TRBV5-1
j_gene: TRBJ2-2
CDR3nt: TGCGCCAGCAGCTTGGGCACGGCGGGAGGAAACATCGGGGAGCTGTTTTTT
CDR3aa: CASSLGTAGGNIGELFF